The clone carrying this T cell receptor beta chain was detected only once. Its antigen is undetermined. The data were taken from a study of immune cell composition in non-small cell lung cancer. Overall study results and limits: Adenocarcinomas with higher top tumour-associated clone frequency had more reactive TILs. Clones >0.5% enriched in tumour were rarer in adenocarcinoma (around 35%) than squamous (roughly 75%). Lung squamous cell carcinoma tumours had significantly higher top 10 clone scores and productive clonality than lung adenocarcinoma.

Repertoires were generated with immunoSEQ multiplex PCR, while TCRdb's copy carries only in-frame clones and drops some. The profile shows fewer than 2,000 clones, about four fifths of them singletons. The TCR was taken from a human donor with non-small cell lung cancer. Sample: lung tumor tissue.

CDR3 nucleotides: TGTGCCAGCAGCCTAACTAGCGGGAAGCAGCATACGCAGTATTTT. Amino acid sequence: CASSLTSGKQHTQYF. The chain uses TRBV7-6 and TRBJ2-3, with 10 bases lining up with TRBD2. Germline CDR1 SGHVS, CDR2 FNYEAQ. Unmatched junction bases numbered 9, after V lost 5 bases and J lost 7 bases. The CDR3 loop spans 15 amino acids.